A selection of T cell receptor beta chains follows, all from one sample in a study of beta chain features in type 1 diabetes. Method: immunoSEQ multiplex PCR; TCRdb's copy keeps in-frame clones and lacks some. The table lists 900,000 or so clones, around a sixth of them singletons. Input material: naive CD4+ T cells from blood. Receptors were obtained from a woman between 18 and 30 years old in good health. The CDR3 runs from the conserved cysteine through the conserved F or W. The order of the fields is clone size, J gene, V gene, D gene, CDR3 protein, CDR3 DNA. The D gene is left open where the match is weak. Size is stated for part of the rows, as once, few or many counts, or as a class when the clone is expanded.

>few|TRBJ2-5|TRBV6-5|TRBD2
CASSYRPAGGTQYF
TGTGCCAGCAGTTACAGACCAGCGGGAGGGACCCAGTACTTC
>.|TRBJ2-7|TRBV10-3|.
CAIRRGRTTYEQYF
TGTGCCATCAGAAGGGGACGAACCACCTACGAGCAGTACTTC
>.|TRBJ2-3|TRBV9|.
CASSVARLGDTQYF
TGTGCCAGCAGCGTAGCCCGCCTAGGGGATACGCAGTATTTT
>.|TRBJ2-3|TRBV23-1|.
CASSLLGRTNTDTQYF
TGCGCCAGCAGTCTTCTGGGCCGGACAAACACAGATACGCAGTATTTT
>.|TRBJ2-5|TRBV7-4|TRBD2
CASSLGLRERSETQYF
TGTGCCAGCAGCTTAGGATTGCGGGAGCGGTCCGAGACCCAGTACTTC
>few|TRBJ1-2|TRBV28|.
CASSLRPGLTYGYTF
TGTGCCAGCAGTTTAAGGCCAGGCCTAACCTATGGCTACACCTTC
>.|TRBJ1-2|TRBV21-1|.
CASSKGRGAADGYTF
TGTGCCAGCAGCAAGGGGCGCGGGGCAGCGGATGGCTACACCTTC
>few|TRBJ2-2|TRBV9|.
CASSEVAVANTGELFF
TGTGCCAGCAGCGAGGTAGCGGTAGCGAACACCGGGGAGCTGTTTTTT
>.|TRBJ2-6|TRBV28|.
CASSLSQAGANVLTF
TGTGCCAGCAGTTTGTCACAGGCTGGGGCCAACGTCCTGACTTTC
>.|TRBJ1-2|TRBV28|.
CASSSLTPNYGYTF
TGTGCCAGCAGTTCCCTGACACCTAACTATGGCTACACCTTC
>.|TRBJ2-7|TRBV21-1|.
CASSKEVPGGPYEQYF
TGTGCCAGCAGCAAAGAGGTCCCGGGAGGGCCTTACGAGCAGTACTTC
>few|TRBJ2-3|TRBV9|TRBD2
CASSRLAGSTDTQYF
TGTGCCAGCAGCCGACTAGCGGGAAGCACAGATACGCAGTATTTT
>.|TRBJ2-6|TRBV15|.
CATSTGRHSGANVLTF
TGTGCCACCAGCACAGGACGGCACTCTGGGGCCAACGTCCTGACTTTC
>many|TRBJ2-3|TRBV7-9|.
CASSLGTDTQYF
TGTGCCAGCAGCTTAGGCACAGATACGCAGTATTTT
>.|TRBJ2-5|TRBV4-3|TRBD1
CASSQADRARETQYF
TGCGCCAGCAGCCAAGCAGACAGGGCTCGGGAGACCCAGTACTTC
>.|TRBJ2-7|TRBV7-9|.
CASSSSGGAYEQYF
TGTGCCAGCAGCAGTAGCGGAGGCGCCTACGAGCAGTACTTC
>.|TRBJ1-2|TRBV5-4|.
CASSPGTRGDYGYTF
TGTGCCAGCAGCCCTGGGACCAGGGGAGACTATGGCTACACCTTC
>.|TRBJ1-2|TRBV5-4|TRBD1
CASRRDRGNYGYTF
TGTGCCAGCAGGCGGGACAGGGGAAACTATGGCTACACCTTC
>few|TRBJ2-7|TRBV7-2|TRBD2
CASSLWGGVAGLLEQYF
TGTGCCAGCAGCTTATGGGGAGGGGTAGCGGGGCTCCTGGAGCAGTACTTC
>.|TRBJ2-5|TRBV18|.
CASSPRDGAETQYF
TGTGCCAGCTCACCGAGGGACGGAGCGGAGACCCAGTACTTC
>.|TRBJ1-5|TRBV9|.
CASSVGGGQNQPQHF
TGTGCCAGCAGCGTAGGGGGAGGACAGAATCAGCCCCAGCATTTT
>.|TRBJ1-5|TRBV7-2|.
CASSSPGRREPQHF
TGTGCCAGCAGTTCCCCCGGACGGCGAGAGCCCCAGCATTTT
>.|TRBJ2-7|TRBV4-2|TRBD2
CASSQEPAGVLGEQYF
TGTGCCAGCAGCCAAGAGCCAGCGGGAGTTCTGGGGGAGCAGTACTTC
>few|TRBJ1-1|TRBV18|.
CASSPTGQSYFFNTEAFF
TGTGCCAGCTCACCAACAGGCCAAAGCTACTTCTTCAACACTGAAGCTTTCTTT
>.|TRBJ1-1|TRBV11-2|.
CASSLVGLVQRFF
TGTGCCAGCAGCTTAGTCGGTTTAGTCCAGCGATTCTTT
>.|TRBJ2-5|TRBV12-2|.
CASRLIGETQYF
TGTGCAAGTCGCTTGATTGGGGAGACCCAGTACTTC
>.|TRBJ2-1|TRBV7-2|.
CASTASSYNEQFF
TGTGCCAGCACGGCGAGCTCCTACAATGAGCAGTTCTTC
>.|TRBJ1-2|TRBV7-3|.
CASSPRTMGGYTF
TGTGCCAGCAGCCCAAGGACCATGGGGGGCTACACCTTC
>few|TRBJ1-2|TRBV9|.
CASSGRGANYGYTF
TGTGCCAGCAGCGGAAGGGGGGCAAACTATGGCTACACCTTC
>few|TRBJ2-3|TRBV5-1|TRBD1
CASSLQGALMDTQYF
TGCGCCAGCAGCTTGCAGGGGGCGCTTATGGATACGCAGTATTTT
>few|TRBJ1-4|TRBV28|.
CASRNGGALFF
TGTGCCAGCAGGAACGGTGGTGCACTGTTTTTT
>once|TRBJ1-5|TRBV9|.
CASSVDNGNQPQHF
TGTGCCAGCAGCGTAGACAACGGCAATCAGCCCCAGCATTTT
>.|TRBJ1-2|TRBV25-1|.
CASSEPPINYGYTF
TGTGCCAGCAGTGAACCGCCTATTAACTATGGCTACACCTTC
>few|TRBJ2-7|TRBV28|TRBD1
CASRGDRGRFHEQYF
TGTGCCAGCAGGGGGGACAGGGGGCGCTTCCACGAGCAGTACTTC
>few|TRBJ1-4|TRBV20-1|.
CSATPQEKLFF
TGCAGTGCCACACCACAAGAAAAACTGTTTTTT
>few|TRBJ2-3|TRBV28|TRBD1
CASSSGQGNTQYF
TGTGCCAGCAGTTCGGGACAGGGGAATACGCAGTATTTT
>few|TRBJ2-1|TRBV7-2|.
CASSSRGRRQGSYNEQFF
TGTGCCAGCAGCTCCCGGGGGCGGAGACAGGGATCCTACAATGAGCAGTTCTTC
>few|TRBJ2-1|TRBV15|TRBD1
CATSTRQGNEQFF
TGTGCCACCAGCACACGACAGGGCAATGAGCAGTTCTTC
>few|TRBJ2-1|TRBV13|TRBD1
CASSGRTGAYYNEQFF
TGTGCCAGCAGCGGAAGAACAGGGGCTTACTACAATGAGCAGTTCTTC
>few|TRBJ2-4|TRBV6-6|.
CASRMSRVDIQYF
TGTGCCAGCAGGATGTCGAGGGTTGACATTCAGTACTTC
>.|TRBJ2-7|TRBV29-1|TRBD2
CSVRTSHEQYF
TGCAGCGTTCGGACTAGTCACGAGCAGTACTTC
>few|TRBJ1-4|TRBV2|TRBD1
CASSGPGQEGEKLFF
TGTGCCAGCAGTGGCCCGGGACAGGAGGGGGAAAAACTGTTTTTT
>few|TRBJ2-7|TRBV7-2|TRBD2
CASSLVPMTSGSYSYEQYF
TGTGCCAGCAGCTTAGTCCCCATGACTAGCGGGAGTTACTCCTACGAGCAGTACTTC
>.|TRBJ2-5|TRBV7-9|TRBD2
CASSLAAGGEGQYF
TGTGCCAGCAGCTTAGCAGCGGGAGGCGAAGGGCAGTACTTC
>.|TRBJ2-1|TRBV11-2|.
CASSTLEGNEQFF
TGTGCCAGCAGCACCCTCGAGGGAAATGAGCAGTTCTTC
>few|TRBJ2-1|TRBV7-3|TRBD2
CASSLTRLAGAYNEQFF
TGTGCCAGCAGCTTAACTAGACTAGCGGGAGCCTACAATGAGCAGTTCTTC
>few|TRBJ2-5|TRBV9|TRBD2
CASSPRLAGEETQYF
TGTGCCAGCAGCCCCAGACTAGCGGGAGAAGAGACCCAGTACTTC
>.|TRBJ2-5|TRBV5-1|TRBD1
CASSPSTGKETQYF
TGCGCCAGCAGCCCCTCGACAGGGAAAGAGACCCAGTACTTC
>.|TRBJ2-3|TRBV18|TRBD1
CASSPGTGVTDTQYF
TGTGCCAGCTCACCCGGGACAGGGGTCACAGATACGCAGTATTTT
>.|TRBJ2-7|TRBV7-2|.
CASSYDLYEQYF
TGTGCCAGCAGCTACGACCTTTACGAGCAGTACTTC
>many|TRBJ2-4|TRBV5-4|TRBD1
CASSPVGTADIQYF
TGTGCCAGCAGTCCCGTCGGGACAGCAGACATTCAGTACTTC
>.|TRBJ1-1|TRBV25-1|TRBD1
CASSGQVNTEAFF
TGTGCCAGCAGCGGACAGGTGAACACTGAAGCTTTCTTT
>few|TRBJ1-1|TRBV5-4|.
CASSFDDRVNTEAFF
TGTGCCAGCAGCTTCGACGACAGAGTGAACACTGAAGCTTTCTTT
>.|TRBJ2-1|TRBV5-4|.
CATGTYYNEQFF
TGTGCCACCGGCACTTACTACAATGAGCAGTTCTTC
>few|TRBJ1-5|TRBV18|.
CASSPIQGNNQPQHF
TGTGCCAGCTCACCAATTCAGGGCAACAATCAGCCCCAGCATTTT
>.|TRBJ2-1|TRBV18|TRBD2
CASSPRARTSGRVENEQFF
TGTGCCAGCTCACCACGAGCAAGGACTAGCGGGAGGGTAGAGAATGAGCAGTTCTTC
>many|TRBJ2-4|TRBV23-1|.
CASSQTRRDRIQYF
TGCGCCAGCAGTCAAACCCGTCGGGACCGCATTCAGTACTTC
>.|TRBJ2-1|TRBV28|.
CASSPVLGGTYNEQFF
TGTGCCAGCAGTCCCGTTTTAGGGGGAACCTACAATGAGCAGTTCTTC
>few|TRBJ2-5|TRBV4-3|.
CASSQGASRQETQYF
TGCGCCAGCAGCCAAGGTGCTAGTAGACAGGAGACCCAGTACTTC